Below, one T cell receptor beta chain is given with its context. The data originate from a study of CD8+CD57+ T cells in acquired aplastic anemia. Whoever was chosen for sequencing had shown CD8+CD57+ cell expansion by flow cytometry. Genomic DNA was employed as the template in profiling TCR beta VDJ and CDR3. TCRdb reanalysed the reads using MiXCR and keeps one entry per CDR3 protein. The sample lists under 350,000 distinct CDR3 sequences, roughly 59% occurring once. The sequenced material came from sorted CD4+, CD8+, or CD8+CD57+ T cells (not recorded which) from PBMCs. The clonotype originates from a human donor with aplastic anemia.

The CDR3 here is CASSFKQGKDYGYTF. The CDR3 DNA reads TGTGCCAGCAGCTTTAAACAGGGGAAGGACTATGGCTACACCTTC. V usage is TRBV7-2 and J usage is TRBJ1-2; 7 bases line up with TRBD1. Germline assignment: CDR1 SGHTA and CDR2 FQGNSA. Unmatched junction bases numbered 7, after V lost 3 bases and J lost 3 bases. This CDR3 spans 15 amino acids.